Sequencing of this T cell receptor (beta chain) was carried out in a study of brain T cells in children with intractable seizures. Regarding the study as a whole: Absence of clones before surgery may stem from lower sequencing depth. Only CDR3 sequence similarity suggested viral specificity, without known HCMV serostatus.

The table lists this clone with a count of one. Antigen unknown. Trimming cost V 1 base and J 4 bases; bases outside gene matches: 0. Germline lookup yields CDR1 LGHNA and CDR2 YNFKEQ. The CDR3 is 15 residues long. Documented time point: blood from clinic visit 5 months post-surgery; TSC patient then seizure free. Only cases whose brain tissue showed the highest T cell transcript signatures were sequenced. Patients received at least one anti-epileptic drug before surgery. The data were produced by immunoSEQ multiplex PCR, yet TCRdb's version contains in-frame clones alone and is incomplete. This table holds about 340,000 clones, roughly 92% found once.

This TCR was recovered from a boy younger than two with tuberous sclerosis and intractable seizures. The specimen comprised peripheral blood, sampled 5 to 6 months after surgery. The rearrangement joins TRBV4-2 to TRBJ2-5; 13 nucleotides line up with TRBD2. The chain's CDR3 is CASSQGLAGGETQYF. The CDR3 coding sequence is TGTGCCAGCAGCCAAGGACTAGCGGGGGGAGAGACCCAGTACTTC.